The 21 T cell receptor beta chains in this list originate from one sample, sequenced in a study of regulatory T cells in long-lasting Graves disease. Specified time point: newly diagnosed GD, antithyroid drugs for less than 3 months. RNA extracted from PBMCs served as the sequencing template. CDR3 regions were amplified by Arm-PCR using iRepertoire HTBI primers to build TCR beta libraries. TCRdb reprocessed the multiplex PCR reads with MiXCR, giving one entry per CDR3 protein. The sample carries 370,000 or so distinct CDR3 sequences, about 16% recorded once. These same data were also listed under a study on T cells in Graves' hyperthyroidism and ophthalmopathy.

The sequencing here drew on peripheral blood mononuclear cells (PBMCs), taken at new diagnosis, from a patient treated with antithyroid drugs. The origin of the receptors is a woman aged 18-30 years with Graves disease.

This clonotype was seen ten or more times. The J gene is TRBJ2-3, the V gene TRBV2, with TRBD1 matching over 8 bases. V shed 9 bases and J 3 bases; nucleotides not matched to a gene: 14. This CDR3 is built from 16 residues. CDR1 is SNHLY, CDR2 FYNNEI, per germline. The CDR3 DNA reads TGTGCCAGACGGGGACCGGGACAGGACCTAACAGATACGCAGTATTTT. Translating gives CARRGPGQDLTDTQYF.

This clonotype has a count of ten or more. The J gene is TRBJ1-1, the V gene TRBV20-1; the D gene is possibly TRBD1 (5 bases). The CDR3 length is 15 residues. Germline V gives CDR1 DFQATT, CDR2 SNEGSKA (reference sequence). Between the trimmed V and J ends, which lost 4 bases and 0 bases, there was a span of 15 bases. Here the CDR3 reads CSATGQEWMNTEAFF. CDR3 nucleotides: TGCAGTGCTACAGGGCAGGAGTGGATGAACACTGAAGCTTTCTTT.

The chain uses TRBV28 and TRBJ2-5, with 8 bases matching TRBD2. CDR1 and CDR2 (germline): MDHEN, SYDVKM. V dropped 3 bases and J dropped 5; count of bases not matched to a gene: 2. The CDR3 spans 13 residues. The DNA of the CDR3 is TGTGCCAGCAGTTTCGGGGGGGATGAGACCCAGTACTTC. Translated: CASSFGGDETQYF.

This clonotype was counted many times. This chain uses TRBV28 with TRBJ1-1; TRBD1 agrees at 8 bases. Germline lookup yields CDR1 MDHEN and CDR2 SYDVKM. CDR3 size: 14 residues. V shed 5 bases and J 6 bases; nucleotides not matched to a gene: 8. Here the CDR3 reads CASSQTGGVSEAFF. Here the CDR3 DNA reads TGTGCCAGCAGTCAAACAGGGGGAGTATCTGAAGCTTTCTTT.

The chain links TRBV30 to TRBJ2-7; 7 positions match TRBD1. The V segment lost 5 bases and the J segment 11 bases; nucleotides outside the gene matches: 12. The CDR3 sequence is 12 residues long. The V gene's germline CDR1 is GTSNPN and CDR2 SVGIG (reference sequence). This CDR3 is CAWDKNRGTKYF. The CDR3 bases are TGTGCCTGGGATAAAAACAGGGGAACGAAGTACTTC.

This clonotype was recorded a few times. The V and J genes are TRBV5-1 and TRBJ1-2; TRBD1 might be the D (5 bases). The V and J ends lost 4 bases and 4 bases respectively, with 11 bases between them. The CDR3 sequence is 13 residues long. CDR1 and CDR2 (germline): SGHRS, YFSETQ. This CDR3 is CASSATGSYGYTF. In nucleotides, the CDR3 is TGCGCCAGCAGCGCAACAGGATCCTATGGCTACACCTTC.

This clonotype was detected a few times. The rearrangement joins TRBV5-1 to TRBJ2-7; 7 bases agree with TRBD1. V lost 6 bases, J lost 0 bases, and 6 bases stayed unmatched. Germline V gene data show CDR1 as SGHRS and CDR2 as YFSETQ. The CDR3 runs 14 residues. CDR3 region: CASTRDRSSYEQYF. CDR3 DNA sequence: TGCGCCAGCACCAGGGACAGATCCTCCTACGAGCAGTACTTC.

This clonotype was seen many times. J is TRBJ1-2 and V is TRBV10-3; 12 nucleotides align to TRBD1. The CDR3 length is 15 residues. Unmatched junction bases numbered 6, after V lost 3 bases and J lost 7 bases. Germline-derived CDR1 and CDR2 are ENHRY and SYGVKD. The CDR3 nucleotides read TGTGCCATCAGTGACTCCGGGACAGGGGGCTCTGGCTACACCTTC. Residues: CAISDSGTGGSGYTF.

The rearrangement links TRBV7-8 to TRBJ2-1; 9 nucleotides agree with TRBD2. Germline V gene data show CDR1 as SGHVS and CDR2 as FQNEAQ. Losses at the gene ends were 3 bases for V and 2 bases for J; bases not matched to a gene: 5. The CDR3 runs to 16 residues. CDR3 in amino acids: CASSFSGSPPYNEQFF. The CDR3, as DNA: TGTGCCAGCAGCTTTAGCGGGAGCCCGCCCTACAATGAGCAGTTCTTC.

In regard to this clonotype: A far larger clone is one nucleotide away, so this likely arose from a read error. CDR3 coding DNA: TGTACCAGCAGCTTAGATACGGAGACAGCCCAAGAGACCCAGTACTTC. This gives the protein CTSSLDTETAQETQYF. The chain employs TRBV28 and TRBJ2-5; the D gene is possibly TRBD1 (5 bases). The CDR3 has 16 residues. Germline V gene data show CDR1 as MDHEN and CDR2 as SYDVKM.

This chain uses TRBV10-3 with TRBJ1-3; 7 nucleotides agree with TRBD1. The V gene end was trimmed by 0 bases and the J gene end by 0 bases; junction bases not matched to a gene: 2. CDR1 ENHRY and CDR2 SYGVKD come from the germline V gene. The CDR3 extends over 16 amino acids. The CDR3 nucleotides are TGTGCCATCAGTGAGTCTGGACAGGCCTCTGGAAACACCATATATTTT. Protein product: CAISESGQASGNTIYF.

This clonotype was seen repeatedly, ten times or more. The chain carries TRBV30 and TRBJ2-1; D uncertain. This CDR3 comprises 10 residues. The germline gives CDR1 GTSNPN, CDR2 SVGIG (reference sequence). The ends were cut back, 7 bases at V and 10 bases at J, with 11 bases in the middle. The CDR3 sequence: CAYLAGEQFF. The CDR3 DNA follows: TGTGCCTATCTGGCCGGGGAGCAGTTCTTC.

This clonotype was seen ten or more times. The V and J genes are TRBV7-9 and TRBJ2-5, with D maybe TRBD2 (6 bases). V gave up 2 bases and J gave up 5 bases, with 21 bases separating them. The CDR3 runs 17 residues. Germline values: CDR1 SEHNR, CDR2 FQNEAQ (reference sequence). The CDR3 reads CASSLIGFSGPGETQYF. As DNA, the CDR3 is TGTGCCAGCAGCTTAATCGGATTCAGCGGGCCGGGTGAGACCCAGTACTTC.

Many counts were recorded for this clonotype. The V gene is TRBV6-2 or TRBV6-3, the J gene TRBJ2-5, with TRBD1 identical over 12 bases. Germline V gene lookup returns CDR1 MNHEY and CDR2 SVGEGT. The CDR3 sequence is 16 residues long. Losses at the gene ends were 2 bases for V and 0 bases for J; bases not matched to a gene: 1. CDR3 amino acids: CASSYGTGGYQETQYF. DNA for the CDR3: TGTGCCAGCAGTTACGGGACAGGGGGCTACCAAGAGACCCAGTACTTC.

This clonotype was found many times. The V and J genes are TRBV18 and TRBJ1-5; D is unresolved. CDR3 length: 16 residues. Trimming left V 2 bases short and J 0 bases short, with 11 bases between. Germline CDR1 is KGHSH and CDR2 is LQKENI. CDR3 DNA: TGTGCCAGCTCACCAACACACCCAAATAGCAATCAGCCCCAGCATTTT. Protein product: CASSPTHPNSNQPQHF.

This clonotype occurred many times. The J gene is TRBJ2-7, the V gene TRBV12-3 or TRBV12-4; D possibly corresponds to TRBD1 (5 bases). With 2 bases removed from V and 5 bases from J, the gap between germline ends came to 10 bases. The length of the CDR3 is 13 residues. The CDR3: CASSLQGVNEQYF. CDR3 sequence (DNA): TGTGCCAGCAGTTTACAGGGTGTAAACGAGCAGTACTTC.

As DNA, the CDR3 is TGTGCCTGGGGACCCGGGCAGGGGGCGAGGAATGAGCAGTTCTTC. As protein: CAWGPGQGARNEQFF. The V and J genes are TRBV30 and TRBJ2-1; 8 nucleotides line up with TRBD1. Germline CDR1 and CDR2: GTSNPN and SVGIG (reference sequence). Trimming cost V 5 bases and J 7 bases; bases outside gene matches: 13. The CDR3 has 15 amino acids.

The genes are TRBV10-3 and TRBJ2-5; 9 nucleotides match TRBD2. Per the germline V gene, CDR1 is ENHRY and CDR2 is SYGVKD. The CDR3 contains 16 residues. With V trimmed by 1 base and J by 2 bases, 5 bases remained unmatched. In DNA form, the CDR3 reads TGTGCCATCAGTGAGTGGAGCGGGGGGAGACAAGAGACCCAGTACTTC. It is translated as CAISEWSGGRQETQYF.

CDR3 bases: TGTGCCAGTAGTTACGACAGGGGCTCGGATTCACCCCTCCACTTT. Encoded protein: CASSYDRGSDSPLHF. The rearrangement links TRBV19 to TRBJ1-6; 8 bases are shared with TRBD1. V lost 5 bases, J lost 8 bases, and 8 bases stayed unmatched. Germline V lookup: CDR1 LNHDA, CDR2 SQIVND (reference sequence). This CDR3 has 15 residues.

This clonotype has more than one count but fewer than ten. The chain has TRBV10-3 and TRBJ2-2; 7 bases line up with TRBD1. The CDR3 runs 16 residues. After removal of 4 bases from V and 7 bases from J, the junction contained 12 bases not matched to a gene. Germline lookup yields CDR1 ENHRY and CDR2 SYGVKD. The CDR3: CAISGGQPLMGGELFF. Written as DNA, the CDR3 is TGTGCCATCAGTGGGGGACAGCCGCTAATGGGCGGGGAGCTGTTTTTT.

This clonotype was counted many times. V and J are TRBV6-2 or TRBV6-3 and TRBJ2-2; D could derive from TRBD1 or TRBD2 (5 bases each). The CDR3 contains 15 residues. Trimming pared 4 bases from V and 2 bases from J, leaving 11 bases between. Germline values: CDR1 MNHEY, CDR2 SVGEGT. The CDR3 sequence is CASSSPGSNTGELFF. The CDR3 region has the DNA TGTGCCAGCAGTTCACCAGGGAGTAACACCGGGGAGCTGTTTTTT.